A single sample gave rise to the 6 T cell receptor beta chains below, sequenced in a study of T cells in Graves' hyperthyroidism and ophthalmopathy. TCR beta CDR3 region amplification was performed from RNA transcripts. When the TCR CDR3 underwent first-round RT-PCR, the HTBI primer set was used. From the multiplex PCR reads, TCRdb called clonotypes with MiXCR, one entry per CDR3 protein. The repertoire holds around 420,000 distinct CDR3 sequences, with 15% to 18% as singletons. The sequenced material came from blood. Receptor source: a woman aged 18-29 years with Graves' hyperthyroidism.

CDR3 protein: CASSDSGYSNQPQHF. CDR3 DNA: TGTGCCAGCAGTGATAGCGGCTATAGCAATCAGCCCCAGCATTTT. The V call is TRBV2, the J call TRBJ1-5; D not certain. Trimming shortened V by 3 bases and J by 0 bases, and 9 bases separated the two germline ends. The CDR3 extends over 15 amino acids. Germline lookup yields CDR1 SNHLY and CDR2 FYNNEI.

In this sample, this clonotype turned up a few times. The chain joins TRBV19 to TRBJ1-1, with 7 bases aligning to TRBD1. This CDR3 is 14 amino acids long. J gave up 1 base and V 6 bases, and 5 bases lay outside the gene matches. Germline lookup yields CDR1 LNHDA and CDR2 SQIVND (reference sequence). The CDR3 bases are TGTGCCAGTAGACTGACAGGGAAGAACACTGAAGCTTTCTTT. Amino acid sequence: CASRLTGKNTEAFF.

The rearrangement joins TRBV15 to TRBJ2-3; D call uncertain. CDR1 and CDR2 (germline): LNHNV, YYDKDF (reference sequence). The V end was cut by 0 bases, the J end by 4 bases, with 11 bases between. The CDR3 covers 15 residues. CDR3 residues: CATSREGSGPDTQYF. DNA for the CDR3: TGTGCCACCAGCAGAGAGGGGTCGGGCCCAGATACGCAGTATTTT.

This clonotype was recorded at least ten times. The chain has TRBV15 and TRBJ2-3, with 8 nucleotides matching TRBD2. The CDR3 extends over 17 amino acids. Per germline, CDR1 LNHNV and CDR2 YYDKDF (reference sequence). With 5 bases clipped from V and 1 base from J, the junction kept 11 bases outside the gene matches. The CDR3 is CATSFGGGLSRTDTQYF. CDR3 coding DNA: TGTGCCACCAGCTTCGGGGGGGGGTTAAGTCGCACAGATACGCAGTATTTT.

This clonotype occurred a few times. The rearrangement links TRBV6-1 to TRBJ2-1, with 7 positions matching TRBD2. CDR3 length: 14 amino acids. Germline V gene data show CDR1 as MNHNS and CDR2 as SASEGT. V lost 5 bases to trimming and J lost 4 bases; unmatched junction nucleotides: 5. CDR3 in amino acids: CASSFLAEYNEQFF. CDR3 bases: TGTGCCAGCAGTTTTCTAGCGGAGTACAATGAGCAGTTCTTC.

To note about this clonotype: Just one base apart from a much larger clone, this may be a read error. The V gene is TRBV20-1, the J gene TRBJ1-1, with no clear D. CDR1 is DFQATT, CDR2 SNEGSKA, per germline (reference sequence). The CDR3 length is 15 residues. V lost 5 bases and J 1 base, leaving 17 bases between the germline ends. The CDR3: CSAPPPPGWNTEAFF. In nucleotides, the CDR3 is TGCAGTGCTCCCCCCCCGCCAGGTTGGAACACTGAAGCTTTCTTT.